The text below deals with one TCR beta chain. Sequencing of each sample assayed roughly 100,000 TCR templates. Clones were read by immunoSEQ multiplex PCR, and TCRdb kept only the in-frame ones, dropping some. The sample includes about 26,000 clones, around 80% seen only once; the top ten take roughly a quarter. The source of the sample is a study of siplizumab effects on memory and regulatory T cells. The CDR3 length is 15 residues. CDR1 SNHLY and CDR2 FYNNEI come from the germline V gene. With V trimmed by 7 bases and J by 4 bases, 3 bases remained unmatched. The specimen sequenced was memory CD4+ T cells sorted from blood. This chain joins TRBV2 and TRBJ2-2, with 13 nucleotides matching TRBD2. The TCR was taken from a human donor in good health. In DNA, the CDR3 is TGTGCCAGCATGCGACTAGCGGGAGGCACCGGGGAGCTGTTTTTT. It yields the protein CASMRLAGGTGELFF. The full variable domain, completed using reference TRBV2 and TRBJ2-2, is EPEVTQTPSHQVTQMGQEVILRCVPISNHLYFYWYRQILGQKVEFLVSFYNNEISEKSEIFDDQFSVERPDGSNFTLKIRSTKLEDSAMYFCASMRLAGGTGELFFGEGSRLTVL.